This T cell receptor (beta chain) was captured in a study of shared clonotypes between healthy human individuals. Whole-study context: The study used three CD4 naive, three CD4 memory, two CD8 naive and one CD8 memory plate per donor. Study results and limitations: Few donors limited the genetic and exposure-history diversity represented.

The CDR3 consists of 15 residues. Per the germline V gene, CDR1 is ENHRY and CDR2 is SYGVKD. The germline V and J ends were trimmed by 10 bases and 6 bases, with 22 bases remaining between them. The assay was immunoSEQ multiplex PCR, and TCRdb's table has in-frame clones only and misses some. This sample has approximately 1,500,000 clones, with around 98% found just once. For this clone: Its antigen is unknown.

The TCR sequence derives from a man aged 25-45 years in good health. The sequenced sample was naive CD4+ T cells sorted from blood. Subset reported: CD45RA+ positively selected. The chain has TRBV10-3 and TRBJ2-1, with D maybe TRBD2 (7 bases). CDR3 residues: CATGGPLAGRNEQFF. The CDR3 coding sequence is TGTGCCACCGGGGGGCCTTTAGCGGGCCGCAATGAGCAGTTCTTC.